This T cell receptor (beta chain) was sequenced during a study of blood T cells in healthy people across ages. Germline CDR1 reads LGHNT; CDR2 reads FRNRAP. There are 12 residues in the CDR3. The V segment lost 5 bases and the J segment 15 bases; nucleotides outside the gene matches: 9. It was with a sample-barcoded 5' primer and a J-beta primer mix that a second PCR of roughly 6 to 12 cycles was run. TCRdb reanalysed the 5' RACE reads using MiXCR and keeps one entry per CDR3 protein. This table has approximately 960,000 distinct CDR3 sequences, almost 30% appearing once. The sample was also reused in another study, on T cells of mothers and their children.

Sequences were obtained from blood. This sequence was found in a woman aged 40 to 49 in good health. The chain is built from TRBV12-5 and TRBJ2-1; 8 nucleotides line up with TRBD2. DNA for the CDR3: TGTGCTAGTGGTCCCGGACTAGCCGGCTTGTTCTTC. Protein product: CASGPGLAGLFF.